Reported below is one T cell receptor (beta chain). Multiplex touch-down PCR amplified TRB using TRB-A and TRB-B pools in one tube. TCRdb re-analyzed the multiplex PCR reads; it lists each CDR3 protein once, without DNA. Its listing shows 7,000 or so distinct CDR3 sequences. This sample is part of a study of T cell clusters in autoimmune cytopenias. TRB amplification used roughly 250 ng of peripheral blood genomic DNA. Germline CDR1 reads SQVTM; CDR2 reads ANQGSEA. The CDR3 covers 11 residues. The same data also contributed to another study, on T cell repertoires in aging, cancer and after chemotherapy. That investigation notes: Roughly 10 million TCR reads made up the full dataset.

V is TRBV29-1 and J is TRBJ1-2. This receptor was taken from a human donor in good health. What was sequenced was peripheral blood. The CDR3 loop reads CSVRSVNGYTF.